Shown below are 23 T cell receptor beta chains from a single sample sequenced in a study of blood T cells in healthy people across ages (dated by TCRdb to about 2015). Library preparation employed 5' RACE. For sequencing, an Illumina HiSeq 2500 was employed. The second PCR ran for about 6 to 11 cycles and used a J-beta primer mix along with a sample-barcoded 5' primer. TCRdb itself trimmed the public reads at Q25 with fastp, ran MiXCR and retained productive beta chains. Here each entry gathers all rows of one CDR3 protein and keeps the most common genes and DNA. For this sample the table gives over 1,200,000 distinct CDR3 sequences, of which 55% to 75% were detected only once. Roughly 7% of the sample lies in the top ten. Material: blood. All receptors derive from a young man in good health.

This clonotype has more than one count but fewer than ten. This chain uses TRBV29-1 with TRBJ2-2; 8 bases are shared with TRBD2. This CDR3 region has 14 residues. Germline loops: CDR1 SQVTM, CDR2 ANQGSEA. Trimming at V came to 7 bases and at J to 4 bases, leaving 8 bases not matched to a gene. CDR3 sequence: CSAAIAGSTGELFF. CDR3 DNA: TGCAGCGCCGCTATAGCGGGAAGCACCGGGGAGCTGTTTTTT.

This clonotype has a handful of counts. The CDR3: CSVEASGEEDEQFF. CDR3 in DNA: TGCAGCGTTGAGGCTAGCGGGGAGGAGGATGAGCAGTTCTTC. The gene calls are TRBV29-1 and TRBJ2-1; the match to TRBD2 covers 9 bases. This CDR3 region has 14 residues. Germline values: CDR1 SQVTM, CDR2 ANQGSEA. After removal of 3 bases from V and 8 bases from J, the junction contained 8 bases not matched to a gene.

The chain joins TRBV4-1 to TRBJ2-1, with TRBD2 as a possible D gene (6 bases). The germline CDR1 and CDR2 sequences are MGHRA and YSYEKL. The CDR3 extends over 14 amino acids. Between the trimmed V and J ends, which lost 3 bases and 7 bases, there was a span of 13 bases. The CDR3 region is CASSHRLEGNEQFF. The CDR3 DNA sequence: TGCGCCAGCAGCCACCGACTGGAGGGAAATGAGCAGTTCTTC.

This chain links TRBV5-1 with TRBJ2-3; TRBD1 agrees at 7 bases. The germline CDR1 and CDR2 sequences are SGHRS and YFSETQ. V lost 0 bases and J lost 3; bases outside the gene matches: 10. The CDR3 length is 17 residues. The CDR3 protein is CASSLDFATGLTDTQYF. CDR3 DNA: TGCGCCAGCAGCTTGGATTTCGCGACAGGGCTTACAGATACGCAGTATTTT. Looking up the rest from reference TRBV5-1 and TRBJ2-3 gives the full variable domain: KAGVTQTPRYLIKTRGQQVTLSCSPISGHRSVSWYQQTPGQGLQFLFEYFSETQRNKGNFPGRFSGRQFSNSRSEMNVSTLELGDSALYLCASSLDFATGLTDTQYFGPGTRLTVL.

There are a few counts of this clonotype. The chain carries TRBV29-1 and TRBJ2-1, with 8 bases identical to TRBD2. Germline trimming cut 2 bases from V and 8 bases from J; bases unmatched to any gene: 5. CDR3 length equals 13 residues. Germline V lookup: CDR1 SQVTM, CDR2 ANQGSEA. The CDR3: CSVEKTSVHEQFF. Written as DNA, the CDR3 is TGCAGCGTTGAAAAGACTAGCGTTCATGAGCAGTTCTTC.

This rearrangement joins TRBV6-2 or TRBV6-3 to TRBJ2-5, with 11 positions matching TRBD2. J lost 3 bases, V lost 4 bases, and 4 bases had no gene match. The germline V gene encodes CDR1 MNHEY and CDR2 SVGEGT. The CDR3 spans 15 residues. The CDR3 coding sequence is TGTGCCAGCAGTTTGGGACTAGCGGCCAAAGAGACCCAGTACTTC. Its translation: CASSLGLAAKETQYF.

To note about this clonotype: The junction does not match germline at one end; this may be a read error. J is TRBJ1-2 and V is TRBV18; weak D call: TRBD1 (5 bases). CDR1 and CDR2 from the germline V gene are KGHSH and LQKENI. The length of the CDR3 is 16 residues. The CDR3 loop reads CVSSPDSGGGGYGYTF. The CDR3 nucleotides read TGTGTCAGCTCGCCAGACTCCGGGGGGGGAGGCTATGGCTACACCTTC.

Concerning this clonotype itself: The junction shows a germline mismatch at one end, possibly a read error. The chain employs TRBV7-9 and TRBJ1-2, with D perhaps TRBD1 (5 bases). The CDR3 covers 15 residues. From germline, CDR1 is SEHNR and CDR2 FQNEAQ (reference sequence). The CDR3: CASTLNRRQNYGYTF. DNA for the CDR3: TGTGCCAGCACCTTAAACAGGAGGCAGAACTATGGCTACACCTTC. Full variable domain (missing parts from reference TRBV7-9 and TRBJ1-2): DTGVSQNPRHKITKRGQNVTFRCDPISEHNRLYWYRQTLGQGPEFLTYFQNEAQLEKSRLLSDRFSAERPKGSFSTLEIQRTEQGDSAMYLCASTLNRRQNYGYTFGSGTRLTVV.

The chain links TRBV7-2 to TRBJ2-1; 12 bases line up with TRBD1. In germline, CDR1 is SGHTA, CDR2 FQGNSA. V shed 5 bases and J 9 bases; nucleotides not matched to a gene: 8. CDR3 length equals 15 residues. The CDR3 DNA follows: TGTGCCAGCAGCGCCCCCGGGACAGGGGGCAGTGAGCAGTTCTTC. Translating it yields CASSAPGTGGSEQFF.

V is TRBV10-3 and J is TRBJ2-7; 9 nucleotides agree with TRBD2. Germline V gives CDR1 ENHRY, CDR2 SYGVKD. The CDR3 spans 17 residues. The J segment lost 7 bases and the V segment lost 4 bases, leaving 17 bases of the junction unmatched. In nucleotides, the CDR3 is TGTGCCATCAGTGCAGACTGGACTAGCGCCCACTACAATGAGCAGTACTTC. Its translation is CAISADWTSAHYNEQYF.

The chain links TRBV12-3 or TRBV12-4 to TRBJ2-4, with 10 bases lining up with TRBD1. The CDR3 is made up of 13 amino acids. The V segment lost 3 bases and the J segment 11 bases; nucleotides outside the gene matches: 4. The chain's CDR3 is CASSLRDRGVQYF. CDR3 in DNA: TGTGCCAGCAGTTTGAGGGACAGGGGCGTTCAGTACTTC.

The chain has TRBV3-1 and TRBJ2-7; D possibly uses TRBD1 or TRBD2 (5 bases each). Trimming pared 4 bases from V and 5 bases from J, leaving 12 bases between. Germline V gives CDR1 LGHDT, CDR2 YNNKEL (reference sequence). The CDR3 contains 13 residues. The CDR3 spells CASSRLRGDEQYF. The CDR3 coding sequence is TGTGCCAGCAGCCGCCTTAGAGGGGACGAGCAGTACTTC.

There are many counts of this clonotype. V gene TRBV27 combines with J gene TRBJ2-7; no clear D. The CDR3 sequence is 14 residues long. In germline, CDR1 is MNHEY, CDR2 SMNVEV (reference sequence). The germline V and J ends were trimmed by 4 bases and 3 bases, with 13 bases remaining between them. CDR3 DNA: TGTGCCAGCAGTTCTGTCGCTCAATTCTACGAGCAGTACTTC. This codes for CASSSVAQFYEQYF.

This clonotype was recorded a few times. For the CDR3, the DNA is TGTGCCAGCAGCTCATGGAACTACGAGCAGTACTTC. Translation: CASSSWNYEQYF. The V call is TRBV11-1, the J call TRBJ2-7; D gene ambiguous. Germline V gene sequence: CDR1 SGHAT, CDR2 FQDESV (reference sequence). With 4 bases removed from V and 3 bases from J, the gap between germline ends came to 7 bases. This CDR3 is built from 12 residues.

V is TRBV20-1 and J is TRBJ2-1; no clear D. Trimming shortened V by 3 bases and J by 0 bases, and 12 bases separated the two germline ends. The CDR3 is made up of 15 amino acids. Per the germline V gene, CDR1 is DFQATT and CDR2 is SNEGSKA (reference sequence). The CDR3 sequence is CSARLFASSYNEQFF. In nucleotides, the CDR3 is TGCAGTGCTAGGCTTTTCGCGAGCTCCTACAATGAGCAGTTCTTC.

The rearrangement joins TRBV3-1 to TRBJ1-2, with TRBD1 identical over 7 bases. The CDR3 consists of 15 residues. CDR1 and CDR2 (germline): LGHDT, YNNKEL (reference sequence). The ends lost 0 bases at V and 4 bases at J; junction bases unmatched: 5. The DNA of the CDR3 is TGTGCCAGCAGCCAAGATTCAAACAGGGGCTATGGCTACACCTTC. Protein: CASSQDSNRGYGYTF.

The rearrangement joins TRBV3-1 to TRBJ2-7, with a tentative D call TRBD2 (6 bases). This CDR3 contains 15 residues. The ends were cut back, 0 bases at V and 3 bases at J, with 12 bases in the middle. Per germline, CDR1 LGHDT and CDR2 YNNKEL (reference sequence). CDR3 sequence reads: CASSQDPGVHYEQYF. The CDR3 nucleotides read TGTGCCAGCAGCCAAGATCCGGGGGTACACTACGAGCAGTACTTC.

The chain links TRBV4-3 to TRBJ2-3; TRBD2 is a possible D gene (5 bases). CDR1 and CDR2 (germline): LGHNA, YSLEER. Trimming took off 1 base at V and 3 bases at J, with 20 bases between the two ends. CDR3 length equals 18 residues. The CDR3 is CASSQVGQRSPHTDTQYF. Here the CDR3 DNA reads TGCGCCAGCAGCCAAGTGGGCCAGCGGTCACCACATACAGATACGCAGTATTTT.

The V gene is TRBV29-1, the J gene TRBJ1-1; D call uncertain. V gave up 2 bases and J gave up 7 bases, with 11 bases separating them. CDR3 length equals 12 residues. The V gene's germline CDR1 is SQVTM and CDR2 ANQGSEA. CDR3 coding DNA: TGCAGCGTTGAATCGGACGGGATTGAAGCTTTCTTT. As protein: CSVESDGIEAFF.

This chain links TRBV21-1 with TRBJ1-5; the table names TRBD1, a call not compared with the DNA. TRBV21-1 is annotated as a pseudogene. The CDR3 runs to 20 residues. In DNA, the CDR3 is TGTGCCAGCAGCTCTCCCTCCGGACAGGGGAAGGGGTATAGCAATCAGCCCCAGCATTTT. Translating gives CASSSPSGQGKGYSNQPQHF.

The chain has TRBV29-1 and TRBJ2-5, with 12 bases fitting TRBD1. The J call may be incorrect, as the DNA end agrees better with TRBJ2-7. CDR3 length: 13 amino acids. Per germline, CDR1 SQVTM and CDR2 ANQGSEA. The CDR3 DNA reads TGCAGCTTCGCGGGACAGGGGGCCTCCGAGCAGTACTTC. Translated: CSFAGQGASEQYF.

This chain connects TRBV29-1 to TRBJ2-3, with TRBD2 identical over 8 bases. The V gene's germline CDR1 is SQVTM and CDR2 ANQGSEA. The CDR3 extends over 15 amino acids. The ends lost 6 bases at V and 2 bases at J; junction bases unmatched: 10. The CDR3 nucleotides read TGCAGCGTCGGGGGGGCTGGCGCCCACACAGATACGCAGTATTTT. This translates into CSVGGAGAHTDTQYF.

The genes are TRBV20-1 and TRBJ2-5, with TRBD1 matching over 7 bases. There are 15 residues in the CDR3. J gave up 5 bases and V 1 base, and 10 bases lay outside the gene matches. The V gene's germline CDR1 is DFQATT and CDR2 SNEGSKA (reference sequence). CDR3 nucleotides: TGCAGTGCTAGAGGTTCTCGGACAGGTGTGGAGACCCAGTACTTC. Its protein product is CSARGSRTGVETQYF.